One and the same sample provided the 22 T cell receptor beta chains below, sequenced in a study of a mutant IDH1 vaccine in newly diagnosed glioma. The time point: baseline, week 1 (first vaccination visit). Treatment: pre-vaccination baseline after standard-of-care therapy. Profiling relied on immunoSEQ multiplex PCR, and the TCRdb table lists in-frame clones only, not all of them. The sample gives 24,000 or so clones, 90% to 95% of which show up once; roughly 1.1% is in the top ten. The material sequenced was PBMCs, taken from a glioma patient treated with radiotherapy, temozolomide or both. The receptors shown here come from a man aged 40-55 years with glioma.

The rearrangement joins TRBV27 to TRBJ2-1, with D tentatively TRBD2 (6 bases). Germline V gives CDR1 MNHEY, CDR2 SMNVEV (reference sequence). This CDR3 contains 12 residues. The V gene lost 7 bases and the J gene lost 8 bases, with 12 bases spanning the gap. The CDR3 nucleotides are TGTGCCAGCAAGCGATCGGGAGATGAGCAGTTCTTC. This translates into CASKRSGDEQFF.

The V and J genes are TRBV19 and TRBJ2-1; 9 nucleotides line up with TRBD1. Looked up from germline, CDR1 is LNHDA and CDR2 is SQIVND (reference sequence). The CDR3 loop spans 14 amino acids. Trimming at V came to 5 bases and at J to 7 bases, leaving 6 bases not matched to a gene. CDR3 amino acids: CASSPGTGRNEQFF. CDR3 DNA: TGTGCCAGTAGTCCTGGGACAGGGAGGAATGAGCAGTTCTTC.

The chain combines TRBV7-9 with TRBJ1-3; D is unresolved. Germline loops: CDR1 SEHNR, CDR2 FQNEAQ (reference sequence). The CDR3 is 16 amino acids. With 1 base removed from V and 0 bases from J, the gap between germline ends came to 10 bases. CDR3 region: CASSLGPIVSGNTIYF. In DNA form, the CDR3 reads TGTGCCAGCAGCTTAGGTCCGATAGTCTCTGGAAACACCATATATTTT. Drawing the rest from reference TRBV7-9 and TRBJ1-3, the complete variable domain is DTGVSQNPRHKITKRGQNVTFRCDPISEHNRLYWYRQTLGQGPEFLTYFQNEAQLEKSRLLSDRFSAERPKGSFSTLEIQRTEQGDSAMYLCASSLGPIVSGNTIYFGEGSWLTVV.

The chain is built from TRBV4-2 and TRBJ2-5, with D hard to call. V lost 1 base to trimming and J lost 4 bases, with 13 bases between them. Looked up from germline, CDR1 is LGHNA and CDR2 is YNFKEQ. The CDR3 is 15 amino acids. CDR3 in amino acids: CASSQAPGARETQYF. CDR3 DNA sequence: TGTGCCAGCAGCCAAGCTCCAGGTGCGCGAGAGACCCAGTACTTC.

This clone was found once. The chain employs TRBV5-1 and TRBJ1-1; 7 nucleotides match TRBD1. Germline CDR1 reads SGHRS; CDR2 reads YFSETQ. The CDR3 loop spans 15 amino acids. Trimming at V came to 8 bases and at J to 8 bases, leaving 18 bases not matched to a gene. This CDR3 reads CASYWDSRVGGEAFF. CDR3 sequence (DNA): TGCGCCAGTTATTGGGACAGTCGAGTGGGGGGCGAAGCTTTCTTT. Full variable domain (remainder filled in from reference TRBV5-1 and TRBJ1-1): KAGVTQTPRYLIKTRGQQVTLSCSPISGHRSVSWYQQTPGQGLQFLFEYFSETQRNKGNFPGRFSGRQFSNSRSEMNVSTLELGDSALYLCASYWDSRVGGEAFFGQGTRLTVV.

The chain links TRBV2 to TRBJ2-1; perhaps TRBD2 as D (6 bases). With 7 bases removed from V and 0 bases from J, the gap between germline ends came to 13 bases. Germline CDR1 and CDR2: SNHLY and FYNNEI. The CDR3 length is 15 residues. DNA of the CDR3: TGTGCCAGCACATTGAGGCGGGACTCCTACAATGAGCAGTTCTTC. It specifies CASTLRRDSYNEQFF.

This chain links TRBV4-3 with TRBJ1-1; TRBD1 matches 10 bases. Trimming cost V 5 bases and J 3 bases; bases outside gene matches: 3. The germline V gene encodes CDR1 LGHNA and CDR2 YSLEER. This CDR3 region has 14 residues. Here the CDR3 reads CASSEGTGDTEAFF. CDR3 sequence (DNA): TGCGCCAGCAGCGAAGGGACAGGGGACACTGAAGCTTTCTTT.

This clone was recorded once. V usage is TRBV7-2 and J usage is TRBJ1-2, with D maybe TRBD1 (5 bases). Deletions cut 1 base from V and 5 bases from J, with 14 bases between. The CDR3 contains 15 residues. In germline, CDR1 is SGHTA, CDR2 FQGNSA. As DNA, the CDR3 is TGTGCCAGCAGCTTAGTATACGACAGTCCTTATGGCTACACCTTC. Translation gives CASSLVYDSPYGYTF.

The chain carries TRBV7-9 and TRBJ2-1; 9 nucleotides agree with TRBD2. Germline lookup yields CDR1 SEHNR and CDR2 FQNEAQ (reference sequence). After removal of 5 bases from V and 3 bases from J, the junction contained 8 bases not matched to a gene. The CDR3 contains 16 residues. The CDR3, as DNA: TGTGCCAGCAGCCGTCCTAGCGGGGCTTACTACAATGAGCAGTTCTTC. Translation gives CASSRPSGAYYNEQFF.

Only one count was recorded for this clone. This chain uses TRBV29-1 with TRBJ1-1; no reliable D call. The germline CDR1 and CDR2 sequences are SQVTM and ANQGSEA. With 3 bases removed from V and 0 bases from J, the gap between germline ends came to 8 bases. CDR3 length: 13 amino acids. The DNA for the CDR3 is TGCAGCGTTGATGCCATTTTGAACACTGAAGCTTTCTTT. Translation: CSVDAILNTEAFF.

This clone was recorded only once. V usage is TRBV15 and J usage is TRBJ1-2; D is uncertain. This CDR3 comprises 15 residues. V was shortened by 6 bases and J by 5 bases, with 19 bases between the two germline ends. Germline V gives CDR1 LNHNV, CDR2 YYDKDF (reference sequence). The CDR3 sequence is CATRSRETRNYGYTF. The DNA for the CDR3 is TGTGCCACCAGATCCAGAGAAACCAGAAATTATGGCTACACCTTC.

The chain is built from TRBV4-3 and TRBJ1-2; D is uncertain. The CDR3 covers 14 residues. CDR1 is LGHNA and CDR2 is YSLEER in the germline V gene. With 0 bases removed from V and 7 bases from J, the gap between germline ends came to 12 bases. The CDR3 DNA reads TGCGCCAGCAGCCAAGATACCAGAACTGGTGGCTACACCTTC. Protein sequence: CASSQDTRTGGYTF.

This chain joins TRBV14 and TRBJ1-1, with 9 bases aligning to TRBD1. V lost 5 bases and J lost 2; bases outside the gene matches: 3. The CDR3 consists of 14 residues. Germline CDR1 is SGHDN and CDR2 is FVKESK. The DNA for the CDR3 is TGTGCCAGCAGCACGGGACAGGGCAACACTGAAGCTTTCTTT. Translation: CASSTGQGNTEAFF.

The J gene is TRBJ2-3, the V gene TRBV5-4; the D gene is possibly TRBD2 (6 bases). CDR1 SGHNT and CDR2 YYREEE come from the germline V gene (reference sequence). Between the trimmed V and J ends, which lost 4 bases and 2 bases, there was a span of 23 bases. The CDR3 totals 18 residues. This CDR3 is CASSPGLVADFFTDTQYF. DNA of the CDR3: TGTGCCAGCAGCCCCGGGTTGGTAGCGGACTTCTTCACAGATACGCAGTATTTT.

V is TRBV6-6 and J is TRBJ2-1; D ambiguous. Trimming left V 7 bases short and J 8 bases short, with 15 bases between. Germline V lookup: CDR1 MNHNY, CDR2 SVGAGI (reference sequence). The CDR3 sequence is 13 residues long. In DNA, the CDR3 is TGTGCCAGCAACCCCGTCGTGGGTCATGAGCAGTTCTTC. This codes for CASNPVVGHEQFF.

The CDR3 reads CASSSSGTGYEAFF. DNA of the CDR3: TGTGCCAGCAGCTCTTCCGGGACAGGGTATGAAGCTTTCTTT. The chain links TRBV7-3 to TRBJ1-1; 9 bases agree with TRBD1. The CDR3 consists of 14 residues. Per germline, CDR1 SGHTA and CDR2 FQGTGA. V lost 4 bases to trimming and J lost 7 bases; unmatched junction nucleotides: 7.

The chain couples TRBV5-1 to TRBJ2-5, with 7 bases identical to TRBD2. V shed 0 bases and J 5 bases; nucleotides not matched to a gene: 4. The CDR3 runs to 14 residues. The germline gives CDR1 SGHRS, CDR2 YFSETQ. Here the CDR3 DNA reads TGCGCCAGCAGCTTGGGCGCGGGAGTTGAGACCCAGTACTTC. Its translation: CASSLGAGVETQYF.

The chain employs TRBV19 and TRBJ1-3; no clear D gene. Trimming pared 5 bases from V and 0 bases from J, leaving 8 bases between. The CDR3 is 14 residues long. Germline V gene data show CDR1 as LNHDA and CDR2 as SQIVND (reference sequence). CDR3 protein: CASSEAVSGNTIYF. The CDR3 DNA reads TGTGCCAGTAGTGAAGCTGTCTCTGGAAACACCATATATTTT.

The chain employs TRBV6-1 and TRBJ1-2; D call uncertain. V was pared by 1 base and J by 8 bases, with 11 bases between. The CDR3 covers 13 residues. CDR1 is MNHNS, CDR2 SASEGT, per germline. Written as DNA, the CDR3 is TGTGCCAGCAGTGAAGACGTGATGGGAGGCTACACCTTC. Translation: CASSEDVMGGYTF.

The gene calls are TRBV4-3 and TRBJ1-2; the D is unclear. The CDR3 is made up of 14 amino acids. Germline CDR1 and CDR2: LGHNA and YSLEER. Trimming shortened V by 0 bases and J by 3 bases, and 8 bases separated the two germline ends. In nucleotides, the CDR3 is TGCGCCAGCAGCCAAGATATGGCAGACTATGGCTACACCTTC. Encoded protein: CASSQDMADYGYTF.

A few counts support this clone. V and J are TRBV27 and TRBJ2-1; D is perhaps TRBD2 (5 bases). V lost 5 bases, J lost 3 bases, and 17 bases lay in between. The CDR3 length is 16 residues. Germline CDR1 and CDR2: MNHEY and SMNVEV (reference sequence). CDR3 sequence reads: CASSPDYSGLYNEQFF. The DNA of the CDR3 is TGTGCCAGCAGTCCCGATTACAGCGGCCTCTACAATGAGCAGTTCTTC.

This chain connects TRBV2 to TRBJ2-1, with D perhaps matching TRBD1 (6 bases). The CDR3 runs 11 residues. The germline V gene encodes CDR1 SNHLY and CDR2 FYNNEI. V lost 6 bases to trimming and J lost 10 bases, with 10 bases between them. DNA of the CDR3: TGTGCCAGCAGACCCAGGGGAGAGCAGTTCTTC. It specifies CASRPRGEQFF.